The clone carrying this T cell receptor beta chain was detected only a few times. The sample comes from a study of T-cell reconstitution after alpha-beta-depleted transplantation in children. It was with unique molecular identifiers that the TCRbeta library was prepared. MiXCR was run by TCRdb on the PCR reads, yielding one entry per CDR3 protein. The sample lists 750,000 to 950,000 distinct CDR3 sequences; roughly 15% were seen once. This CDR3 has 14 amino acids. Germline V gene data show CDR1 as DFQATT and CDR2 as SNEGSKA (reference sequence). V shed 3 bases and J 4 bases; nucleotides not matched to a gene: 8.

The input for sequencing was PBMCs, mostly from graft donor cells, taken 360 days after TCRalphabeta/CD19-depleted stem cell transplant. The clonotype originates from a male patient younger than 18 who had a stem cell transplant for acute lymphoblastic leukemia, so the T cells may come from the graft donor. The V call is TRBV20-1, the J call TRBJ2-7, with TRBD2 identical over 8 bases. CDR3 bases: TGCAGTGCTAGTAAACGGGAGGGCGGTTACGAGCAGTACTTC. Its protein is CSASKREGGYEQYF.